These 14 T cell receptor beta chains were all obtained from the same sample, sequenced in a study of blood T cell repertoires in COVID-19. TCRdb keeps only in-frame clones here, not all; method: immunoSEQ multiplex PCR. This sample has approximately 230,000 clones, with about nine tenths found just once. Sequencing was performed on peripheral blood. The receptors come from a man aged 25 to 40 who had recovered from COVID-19.

This chain connects TRBV4-1 to TRBJ2-5; TRBD1 aligns across 9 bases. Germline values: CDR1 MGHRA, CDR2 YSYEKL. The length of the CDR3 is 16 residues. V shed 4 bases, J shed 0 bases, and the junction held 6 bases outside the gene matches. This CDR3 is CASSPNDRGNQETQYF. CDR3 in DNA: TGCGCCAGCAGCCCGAACGACAGGGGGAACCAAGAGACCCAGTACTTC.

The gene calls are TRBV7-9 and TRBJ2-7, with 10 bases matching TRBD1. CDR1 and CDR2 from the germline V gene are SEHNR and FQNEAQ (reference sequence). This CDR3 comprises 14 residues. Germline trimming cut 4 bases from V and 7 bases from J; bases unmatched to any gene: 7. The CDR3 spells CASSSRQGAGEQYF. DNA of the CDR3: TGTGCCAGCAGCTCCCGACAGGGGGCTGGGGAGCAGTACTTC. Drawing the rest from reference TRBV7-9 and TRBJ2-7, the complete variable domain is DTGVSQNPRHKITKRGQNVTFRCDPISEHNRLYWYRQTLGQGPEFLTYFQNEAQLEKSRLLSDRFSAERPKGSFSTLEIQRTEQGDSAMYLCASSSRQGAGEQYFGPGTRLTVT.

The V gene is TRBV18, the J gene TRBJ1-2; 7 positions match TRBD1. The germline CDR1 and CDR2 sequences are KGHSH and LQKENI. The length of the CDR3 is 17 residues. V was clipped by 1 base and J by 4 bases; unmatched bases: 12. The CDR3 DNA follows: TGTGCCAGCTCACCACTGGGGAGACAGGGCCTCTTCTATGGCTACACCTTC. Residues: CASSPLGRQGLFYGYTF.

V is TRBV5-1 and J is TRBJ2-1; 7 bases fit TRBD1. The CDR3 sequence is 14 residues long. CDR1 is SGHRS, CDR2 YFSETQ, per germline. The V segment lost 0 bases and the J segment 4 bases; nucleotides outside the gene matches: 1. CDR3: CASSLGDSYNEQFF. In DNA, the CDR3 is TGCGCCAGCAGCTTGGGGGACAGTTACAATGAGCAGTTCTTC. Filled out from reference TRBV5-1 and TRBJ2-1, the complete variable domain reads KAGVTQTPRYLIKTRGQQVTLSCSPISGHRSVSWYQQTPGQGLQFLFEYFSETQRNKGNFPGRFSGRQFSNSRSEMNVSTLELGDSALYLCASSLGDSYNEQFFGPGTRLTVL.

The chain employs TRBV11-3 and TRBJ2-7; D is unresolved. V lost 2 bases and J lost 5, with 7 bases in between. Germline values: CDR1 SGHNT, CDR2 YENEEA. There are 12 residues in the CDR3. Written as DNA, the CDR3 is TGTGCCAGCAGCTTATCCGGTAACGAGCAGTACTTC. It specifies CASSLSGNEQYF.

This chain joins TRBV19 and TRBJ1-2, with 7 bases aligning to TRBD1. CDR1 LNHDA and CDR2 SQIVND come from the germline V gene (reference sequence). J lost 8 bases, V lost 3 bases, and 6 bases had no gene match. The CDR3 runs to 13 residues. The CDR3 reads CASSMGTGVGYTF. CDR3 in DNA: TGTGCCAGTAGTATGGGCACAGGGGTAGGCTACACCTTC.

This rearrangement joins TRBV4-1 to TRBJ2-7; the match to TRBD1 covers 7 bases. CDR3 length: 16 residues. The germline gives CDR1 MGHRA, CDR2 YSYEKL. With 1 base clipped from V and 4 bases from J, the junction kept 10 bases outside the gene matches. The DNA for the CDR3 is TGCGCCAGCAGCCAAGCGGACAGGTTGGTGATTTACGAGCAGTACTTC. Translated, it gives CASSQADRLVIYEQYF.

The chain joins TRBV14 to TRBJ2-5, with a weak D call TRBD2 (6 bases). From germline, CDR1 is SGHDN and CDR2 FVKESK. The V end was cut by 3 bases, the J end by 2 bases, with 19 bases between. The length of the CDR3 is 17 residues. This chain's CDR3 is CASSQDRLRDPQETQYF. For the CDR3, the DNA is TGTGCCAGCAGCCAGGACCGCTTGCGGGACCCTCAAGAGACCCAGTACTTC. The full variable domain, its missing parts supplied by reference TRBV14 and TRBJ2-5, is EAGVTQFPSHSVIEKGQTVTLRCDPISGHDNLYWYRRVMGKEIKFLLHFVKESKQDESGMPNNRFLAERTGGTYSTLKVQPAELEDSGVYFCASSQDRLRDPQETQYFGPGTRLLVL.

The chain has TRBV4-1 and TRBJ1-6; no reliable D call. Germline assignment: CDR1 MGHRA and CDR2 YSYEKL. Deletions cut 1 base from V and 8 bases from J, with 12 bases between. This CDR3 has 15 amino acids. The CDR3 DNA sequence: TGCGCCAGCAGCCAAGTGGCCGGGGATGATTCACCCCTCCACTTT. It is translated as CASSQVAGDDSPLHF.

This clone was seen only once. The rearrangement uses TRBV4-3 and TRBJ1-5, with D possibly being TRBD1 (5 bases). The germline V gene has CDR1 LGHNA and CDR2 YSLEER. The CDR3 is 16 amino acids. The V gene lost 0 bases and the J gene lost 6 bases, with 15 bases spanning the gap. The CDR3 DNA is TGCGCCAGCAGCCAAGATAGGACAAGTTCAGGTCAGCCCCAGCATTTT. Translating gives CASSQDRTSSGQPQHF.

The V and J genes are TRBV5-1 and TRBJ2-3; 9 bases align to TRBD2. The V segment lost 4 bases and the J segment 4 bases; nucleotides outside the gene matches: 7. Germline assignment: CDR1 SGHRS and CDR2 YFSETQ. This CDR3 contains 15 residues. The CDR3 here is CASSPGTSWADTQYF. The CDR3 DNA reads TGCGCCAGCAGCCCTGGGACTAGCTGGGCAGATACGCAGTATTTT.

This clone was counted once. The gene calls are TRBV11-2 and TRBJ1-5; a possible D gene is TRBD1 (5 bases). CDR1 is SGHAT, CDR2 FQNNGV, per germline. The V end was cut by 2 bases, the J end by 3 bases, with 17 bases between. This CDR3 is 17 amino acids long. The CDR3 DNA reads as TGTGCCAGCAGCTTAAACTTTCGGACACATTTCAATCAGCCCCAGCATTTT. This codes for CASSLNFRTHFNQPQHF. The full variable domain, completed using reference TRBV11-2 and TRBJ1-5, is EAGVAQSPRYKIIEKRQSVAFWCNPISGHATLYWYQQILGQGPKLLIQFQNNGVVDDSQLPKDRFSAERLKGVDSTLKIQPAKLEDSAVYLCASSLNFRTHFNQPQHFGDGTRLSIL.

This clone was observed a few times. The chain uses TRBV6-2 or TRBV6-3 and TRBJ2-2; 9 positions agree with TRBD1. The trim removed 5 bases at V and 5 bases at J, leaving 6 bases unmatched. This CDR3 has 15 residues. Germline V CDR1 and CDR2: MNHEY, SVGEGT. The CDR3 DNA reads as TGTGCCAGCAGTCAAGGGACAGGGTGGACCGGGGAGCTGTTTTTT. Protein: CASSQGTGWTGELFF.

The V call is TRBV19, the J call TRBJ2-3; 10 bases line up with TRBD1. Germline CDR1 and CDR2: LNHDA and SQIVND (reference sequence). V shed 2 bases, J shed 3 bases, and the junction held 2 bases outside the gene matches. This CDR3 is built from 15 residues. CDR3 sequence: CASSIPGQGTDTQYF. The CDR3 DNA reads TGTGCCAGTAGTATACCGGGACAGGGGACAGATACGCAGTATTTT.